This T cell receptor beta chain derives from a study of cytomegalovirus exposure and HLA in healthy donors. Study-wide results and limits: The authors reported that TCR beta sequences could predict HLA-A and HLA-B alleles. These predictions were accurate for most subjects in the first cohort. Among TCR beta chains, those listed as cytomegalovirus-associated numbered about 160. With later analysis, a missense DCLRE1C variant became linked to TCR beta V- and J-gene trimming.

Trimming stripped 1 base from V and 6 bases from J, with 12 bases between. The CDR3 sequence is 14 residues long. The germline V gene encodes CDR1 KGHSH and CDR2 LQKENI. Vbeta (60) and Jbeta (13) primers were used in the PCR. The assay was immunoSEQ multiplex PCR, and TCRdb's table has in-frame clones only and misses some. The sample has about 39,000 clones, and its top ten clones hold around 3.1%. Comment on this clone: Its target is not known.

Sequenced: PBMCs. The gene calls are TRBV18 and TRBJ1-2; the D gene is possibly TRBD1 (6 bases). This clonotype was sampled from a young woman in good health and CMV-seropositive. The CDR3 DNA reads TGTGCCAGCTCACCACAAGAGGGGGGGCATGGCTACACCTTC. It yields the protein CASSPQEGGHGYTF.